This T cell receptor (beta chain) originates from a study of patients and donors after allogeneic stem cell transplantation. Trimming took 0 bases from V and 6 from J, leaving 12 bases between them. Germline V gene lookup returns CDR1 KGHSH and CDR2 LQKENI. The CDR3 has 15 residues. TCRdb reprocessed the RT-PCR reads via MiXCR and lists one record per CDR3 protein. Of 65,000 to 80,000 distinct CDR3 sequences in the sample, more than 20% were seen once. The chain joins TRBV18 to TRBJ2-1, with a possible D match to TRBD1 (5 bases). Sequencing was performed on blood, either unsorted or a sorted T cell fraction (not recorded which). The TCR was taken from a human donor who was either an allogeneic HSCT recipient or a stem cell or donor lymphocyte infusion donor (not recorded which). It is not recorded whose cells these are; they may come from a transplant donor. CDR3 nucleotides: TGTGCCAGCTCACCACCACGTCCTAGGGGCAATGAGCAGTTCTTC. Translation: CASSPPRPRGNEQFF.